The 21 T cell receptor beta chains presented below share a single source sample, sequenced in a study of stem cell transplantation in POMP-related autoinflammatory disease. Produced via immunoSEQ multiplex PCR; TCRdb's table is partial and in-frame only. The top ten clones hold 0.6% to 0.75% of a sample with some 33,000 clones, approximately 86% of them seen once. The sample in question was CD4+ T cells from PBMCs, obtained before stem cell transplantation. These TCRs come from a human donor with POMP-related autoinflammation and immune dysregulation (PRAID).

The chain couples TRBV6-1 to TRBJ2-1; TRBD2 agrees at 10 bases. Germline trimming cut 7 bases from V and 4 bases from J; bases unmatched to any gene: 4. Germline lookup yields CDR1 MNHNS and CDR2 SASEGT. The CDR3 has 14 amino acids. CDR3 DNA sequence: TGTGCCAGCAAGACTAGCGGGTATTACAATGAGCAGTTCTTC. This encodes CASKTSGYYNEQFF.

This clone is a singleton in its sample. The chain couples TRBV6-5 to TRBJ2-2; perhaps TRBD2 as D (5 bases). Trimming left V 4 bases short and J 6 bases short, with 9 bases between. The germline V gene encodes CDR1 MNHEY and CDR2 SVGAGI. This CDR3 has 13 amino acids. The CDR3 sequence: CASSSRTPGELFF. CDR3 DNA: TGTGCCAGCAGTTCCAGGACTCCCGGGGAGCTGTTTTTT.

The genes are TRBV10-3 and TRBJ2-3, with TRBD1 matching over 7 bases. V lost 9 bases and J lost 1; bases outside the gene matches: 10. The germline CDR1 and CDR2 sequences are ENHRY and SYGVKD. The CDR3 length is 15 residues. CDR3 coding DNA: TGTGCCATTGCCTGGGGACAGAGAGGCACAGATACGCAGTATTTT. Residues: CAIAWGQRGTDTQYF.

The chain joins TRBV7-2 to TRBJ2-3; D gene ambiguous. V gave up 8 bases and J gave up 4 bases, with 1 base separating them. This CDR3 has 9 residues. The germline V gene encodes CDR1 SGHTA and CDR2 FQGNSA. CDR3 region: CASPDTQYF. CDR3 coding DNA: TGTGCCAGCCCAGATACGCAGTATTTT. Full variable domain (remainder filled in from reference TRBV7-2 and TRBJ2-3): GAGVSQSPSNKVTEKGKDVELRCDPISGHTALYWYRQSLGQGLEFLIYFQGNSAPDKSGLPSDRFSAERTGGSVSTLTIQRTQQEDSAVYLCASPDTQYFGPGTRLTVL.

The chain combines TRBV4-2 with TRBJ2-3; 10 bases match TRBD2. After removal of 4 bases from V and 5 bases from J, the junction contained 9 bases not matched to a gene. Germline V gene lookup returns CDR1 LGHNA and CDR2 YNFKEQ. This CDR3 has 16 amino acids. This CDR3 reads CASSLILAGVKDTQYF. The CDR3 coding sequence is TGTGCCAGCAGCCTTATTCTAGCGGGGGTGAAAGATACGCAGTATTTT.

V usage is TRBV6-6 and J usage is TRBJ1-6; 11 nucleotides match TRBD1. The CDR3 covers 15 residues. CDR1 is MNHNY, CDR2 SVGAGI, per germline (reference sequence). V was clipped by 5 bases and J by 6 bases; unmatched bases: 3. The CDR3 sequence: CASSIGTGGNSPLHF. The DNA for the CDR3 is TGTGCCAGCAGTATAGGGACAGGGGGTAATTCACCCCTCCACTTT.

This clone is a singleton in its sample. V gene TRBV15 combines with J gene TRBJ2-1, with a weak D call TRBD2 (6 bases). The CDR3 extends over 15 amino acids. The V end lost 7 bases, the J end lost 1 base, and 14 bases lay between the germline ends. Germline values: CDR1 LNHNV, CDR2 YYDKDF (reference sequence). CDR3 residues: CATTKEGNSYNEQFF. Written as DNA, the CDR3 is TGTGCCACCACCAAGGAGGGGAATTCCTACAATGAGCAGTTCTTC.

J is TRBJ2-5 and V is TRBV5-1; TRBD2 might be the D (6 bases). This CDR3 is built from 13 residues. Trimming stripped 5 bases from V and 5 bases from J, with 13 bases between. Germline loops: CDR1 SGHRS, CDR2 YFSETQ. The CDR3 loop is CASRISGRETQYF. For the CDR3, the DNA is TGCGCCAGCAGAATCAGCGGGCGGGAGACCCAGTACTTC.

The chain combines TRBV28 with TRBJ2-7, with 13 bases matching TRBD2. This CDR3 contains 16 residues. Trimming took 2 bases from V and 5 from J; bases not matched to a gene: 6. Germline-derived CDR1 and CDR2 are MDHEN and SYDVKM. The CDR3: CASSLGTSGRAHEQYF. Here the CDR3 DNA reads TGTGCCAGCAGTTTAGGTACTAGCGGGAGGGCCCACGAGCAGTACTTC.

V is TRBV7-2 and J is TRBJ2-5; 9 nucleotides line up with TRBD1. Trimming took 5 bases from V and 5 from J; bases not matched to a gene: 9. Germline CDR1 SGHTA, CDR2 FQGNSA. The CDR3 has 15 amino acids. For the CDR3, the DNA is TGTGCCAGCAGCCTAGGGCACAGGGGGCGGGAGACCCAGTACTTC. Translated: CASSLGHRGRETQYF. Supplemented by reference TRBV7-2 and TRBJ2-5, the full variable domain reads GAGVSQSPSNKVTEKGKDVELRCDPISGHTALYWYRQSLGQGLEFLIYFQGNSAPDKSGLPSDRFSAERTGGSVSTLTIQRTQQEDSAVYLCASSLGHRGRETQYFGPGTRLLVL.

The count of this clone is one. The chain recombines TRBV5-4 with TRBJ2-3; D remains unclear. With 0 bases removed from V and 2 bases from J, the gap between germline ends came to 19 bases. Per the germline V gene, CDR1 is SGHNT and CDR2 is YYREEE (reference sequence). This CDR3 region has 18 residues. DNA of the CDR3: TGTGCCAGCAGCTTGGATACAGTTCTCAATGGGGACACAGATACGCAGTATTTT. Its translation is CASSLDTVLNGDTDTQYF. The whole variable domain, filled in from reference TRBV5-4 and TRBJ2-3, reads ETGVTQSPTHLIKTRGQQVTLRCSSQSGHNTVSWYQQALGQGPQFIFQYYREEENGRGNFPPRFSGLQFPNYSSELNVNALELDDSALYLCASSLDTVLNGDTDTQYFGPGTRLTVL.

V is TRBV18 and J is TRBJ1-1; possibly TRBD1 for D (6 bases). Trimming shortened V by 6 bases and J by 0 bases, and 14 bases separated the two germline ends. The germline V gene encodes CDR1 KGHSH and CDR2 LQKENI. The CDR3 is 15 residues long. In nucleotides, the CDR3 is TGTGCCAGCTCCGGGAGGGGGATAATGAACACTGAAGCTTTCTTT. Translated, it gives CASSGRGIMNTEAFF.

The rearrangement joins TRBV19 to TRBJ2-1, with 7 bases lining up with TRBD1. The CDR3 spans 14 residues. The ends lost 5 bases at V and 8 bases at J; junction bases unmatched: 9. CDR1 is LNHDA, CDR2 SQIVND, per germline (reference sequence). The CDR3 bases are TGTGCCAGTAGTCCGCGACAGGGCATCGATGAGCAGTTCTTC. This gives the protein CASSPRQGIDEQFF.

The J gene is TRBJ1-2, the V gene TRBV6-5, with 8 bases aligning to TRBD1. After removal of 7 bases from V and 4 bases from J, the junction contained 8 bases not matched to a gene. Germline assignment: CDR1 MNHEY and CDR2 SVGAGI. The CDR3 totals 14 residues. The CDR3 here is CASTRGQGSYGYTF. In DNA form, the CDR3 reads TGTGCCAGCACCCGAGGACAGGGCAGCTATGGCTACACCTTC.

The genes are TRBV6-1 and TRBJ2-2, with D perhaps being TRBD1 or TRBD2 (5 bases each). V gave up 4 bases and J gave up 6 bases, with 12 bases separating them. This CDR3 contains 14 residues. CDR1 is MNHNS, CDR2 SASEGT, per germline. The CDR3 DNA reads TGTGCCAGCAGTGCTGGGGGTGGGGCCGGGGAGCTGTTTTTT. Translated, it gives CASSAGGGAGELFF.

This clone was counted between two and nine times. V and J are TRBV2 and TRBJ1-2; D is uncertain. The germline V and J ends were trimmed by 2 bases and 0 bases, with 4 bases remaining between them. The CDR3 consists of 13 residues. Germline loops: CDR1 SNHLY, CDR2 FYNNEI. DNA for the CDR3: TGTGCCAGCAGTGAAATACCTAACTATGGCTACACCTTC. It codes for CASSEIPNYGYTF.

The chain couples TRBV7-2 to TRBJ2-2; D is perhaps TRBD1 or TRBD2 (5 bases each). Between the trimmed V and J ends, which lost 1 base and 1 base, there was a span of 10 bases. This CDR3 is 16 amino acids long. Germline lookup yields CDR1 SGHTA and CDR2 FQGNSA. CDR3 nucleotide sequence: TGTGCCAGCAGCTTAGAAGGGACGGGGAACACCGGGGAGCTGTTTTTT. Protein product: CASSLEGTGNTGELFF.

This rearrangement joins TRBV2 to TRBJ1-4; D remains ambiguous. Germline values: CDR1 SNHLY, CDR2 FYNNEI. The CDR3 spans 16 residues. Trimming removed 8 bases from V and 7 bases from J, with 23 bases in between. CDR3 DNA: TGTGCCAGCCGGCCGGCAATCCCCCCATCCGGTGAAAAACTGTTTTTT. Translating gives CASRPAIPPSGEKLFF.

The chain joins TRBV29-1 to TRBJ2-1, with 13 bases matching TRBD2. V lost 7 bases and J lost 6; bases outside the gene matches: 6. CDR1 SQVTM and CDR2 ANQGSEA come from the germline V gene. The CDR3 has 14 residues. The CDR3 DNA follows: TGCAGCGCGATAAGGACTAGCGGGAGCAATGAGCAGTTCTTC. As protein: CSAIRTSGSNEQFF.

The chain couples TRBV6-1 to TRBJ1-2; D remains unclear. Germline V gene data show CDR1 as MNHNS and CDR2 as SASEGT. This CDR3 comprises 14 residues. Trimming stripped 6 bases from V and 8 bases from J, with 19 bases between. The CDR3 reads CASRGPLPSEGYTF. CDR3 coding DNA: TGTGCCAGCAGAGGTCCCCTCCCCTCAGAGGGCTACACCTTC.

CDR3 nucleotide sequence: TGTGCCAGCACAAAGGGGCCGAACACCGGGGAGCTGTTTTTT. It specifies CASTKGPNTGELFF. J is TRBJ2-2 and V is TRBV6-5; D possibly corresponds to TRBD1 (5 bases). V lost 7 bases to trimming and J lost 0 bases, with 9 bases between them. Germline V lookup: CDR1 MNHEY, CDR2 SVGAGI. The CDR3 is 14 amino acids.